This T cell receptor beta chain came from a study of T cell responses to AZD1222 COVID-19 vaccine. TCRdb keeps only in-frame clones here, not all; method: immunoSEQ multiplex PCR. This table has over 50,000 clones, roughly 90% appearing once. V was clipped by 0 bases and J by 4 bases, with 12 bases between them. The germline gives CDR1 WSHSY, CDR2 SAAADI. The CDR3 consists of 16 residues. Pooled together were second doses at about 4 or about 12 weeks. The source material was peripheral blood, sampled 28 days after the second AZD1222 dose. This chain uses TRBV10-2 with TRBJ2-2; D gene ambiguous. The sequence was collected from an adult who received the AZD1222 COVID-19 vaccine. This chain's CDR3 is CASSESTRRSTGELFF. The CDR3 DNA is TGCGCCAGCAGTGAGTCGACTCGGCGGAGCACCGGGGAGCTGTTTTTT.